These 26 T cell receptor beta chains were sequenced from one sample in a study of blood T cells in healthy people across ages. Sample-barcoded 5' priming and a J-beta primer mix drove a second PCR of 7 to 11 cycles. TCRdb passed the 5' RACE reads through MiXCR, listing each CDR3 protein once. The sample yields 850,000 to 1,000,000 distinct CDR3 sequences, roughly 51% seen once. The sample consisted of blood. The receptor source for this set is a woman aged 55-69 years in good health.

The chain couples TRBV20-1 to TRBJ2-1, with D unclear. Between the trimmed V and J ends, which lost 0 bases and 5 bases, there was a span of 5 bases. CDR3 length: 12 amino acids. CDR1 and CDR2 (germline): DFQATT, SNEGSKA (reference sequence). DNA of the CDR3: TGCAGTGCTAGAGATAGGAACAATGAGCAGTTCTTC. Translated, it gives CSARDRNNEQFF.

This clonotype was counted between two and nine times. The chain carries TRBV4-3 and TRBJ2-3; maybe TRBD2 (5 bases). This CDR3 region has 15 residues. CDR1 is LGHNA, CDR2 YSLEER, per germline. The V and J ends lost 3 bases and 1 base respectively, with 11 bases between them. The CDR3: CASSQINSGTDTQYF. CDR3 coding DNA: TGCGCCAGCAGCCAGATTAATAGCGGCACAGATACGCAGTATTTT.

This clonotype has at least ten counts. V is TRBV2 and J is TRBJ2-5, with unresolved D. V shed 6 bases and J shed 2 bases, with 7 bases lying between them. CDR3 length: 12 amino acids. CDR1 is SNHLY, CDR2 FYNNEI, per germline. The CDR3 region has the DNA TGTGCCAGCAGCGTACGACAAGAGACCCAGTACTTC. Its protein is CASSVRQETQYF.

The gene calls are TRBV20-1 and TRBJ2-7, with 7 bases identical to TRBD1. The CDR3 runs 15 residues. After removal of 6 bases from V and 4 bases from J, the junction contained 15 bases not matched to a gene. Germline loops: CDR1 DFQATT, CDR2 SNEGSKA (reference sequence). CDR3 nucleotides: TGCAGTGCGGAAGAATCCGGGACAGCATTTTACGAGCAGTACTTC. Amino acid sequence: CSAEESGTAFYEQYF.

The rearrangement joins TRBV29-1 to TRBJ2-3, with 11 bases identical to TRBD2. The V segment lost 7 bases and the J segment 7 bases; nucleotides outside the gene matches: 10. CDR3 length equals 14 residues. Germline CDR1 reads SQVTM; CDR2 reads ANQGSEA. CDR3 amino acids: CSERLAGQRNTQYF. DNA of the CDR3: TGCAGCGAACGACTAGCGGGGCAAAGGAATACGCAGTATTTT.

Here the CDR3 DNA reads TGTGCCAGCAGCTTACTGGGCCAAGGAAACACCATATATTTT. Its translation is CASSLLGQGNTIYF. This chain links TRBV7-9 with TRBJ1-3; D ambiguous. Trimming removed 2 bases at V and 4 bases at J, with 9 bases between. The CDR3 is 14 amino acids. Germline CDR1 and CDR2: SEHNR and FQNEAQ (reference sequence). Combining the CDR3 with reference TRBV7-9 and TRBJ1-3 gives the whole variable domain DTGVSQNPRHKITKRGQNVTFRCDPISEHNRLYWYRQTLGQGPEFLTYFQNEAQLEKSRLLSDRFSAERPKGSFSTLEIQRTEQGDSAMYLCASSLLGQGNTIYFGEGSWLTVV.

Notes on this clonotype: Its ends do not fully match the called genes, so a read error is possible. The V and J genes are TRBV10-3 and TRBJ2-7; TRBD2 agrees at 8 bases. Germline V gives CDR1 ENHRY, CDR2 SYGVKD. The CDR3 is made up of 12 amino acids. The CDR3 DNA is TGTGTCATCAGGGAGCGGGAGAGCGAGCAGTACTTC. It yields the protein CVIRERESEQYF.

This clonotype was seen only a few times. The DNA for the CDR3 is TGCAGCGTTGAAGTAATCGTTGAGGGAGTTGAGCAGTTCTTC. It translates to CSVEVIVEGVEQFF. The chain has TRBV29-1 and TRBJ2-1; tentative D call: TRBD2 (5 bases). This CDR3 spans 14 amino acids. Germline CDR1 SQVTM, CDR2 ANQGSEA. Trimming stripped 1 base from V and 9 bases from J, with 16 bases between.

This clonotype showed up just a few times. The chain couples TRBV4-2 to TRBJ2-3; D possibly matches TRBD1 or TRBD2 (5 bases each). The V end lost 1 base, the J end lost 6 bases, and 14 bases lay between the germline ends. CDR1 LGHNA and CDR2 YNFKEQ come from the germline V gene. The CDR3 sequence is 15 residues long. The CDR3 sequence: CASSQVVGDLDTQYF. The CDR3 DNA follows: TGTGCCAGCAGCCAAGTAGTGGGGGACCTTGATACGCAGTATTTT.

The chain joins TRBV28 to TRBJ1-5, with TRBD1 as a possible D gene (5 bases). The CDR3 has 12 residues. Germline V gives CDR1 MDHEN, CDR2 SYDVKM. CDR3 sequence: CVVGGGNQPQHF. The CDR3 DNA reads TGTGTCGTCGGGGGAGGCAATCAGCCCCAGCATTTT.

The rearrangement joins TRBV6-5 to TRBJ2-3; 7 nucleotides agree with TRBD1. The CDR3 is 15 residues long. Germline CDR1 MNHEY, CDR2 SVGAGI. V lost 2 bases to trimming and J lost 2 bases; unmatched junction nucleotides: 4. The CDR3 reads CASSYRTGATDTQYF. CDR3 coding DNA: TGTGCCAGCAGTTACCGCACAGGGGCCACAGATACGCAGTATTTT.

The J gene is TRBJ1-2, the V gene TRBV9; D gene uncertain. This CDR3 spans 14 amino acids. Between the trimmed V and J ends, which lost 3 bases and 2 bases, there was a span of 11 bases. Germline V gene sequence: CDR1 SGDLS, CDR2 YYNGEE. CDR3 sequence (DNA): TGTGCCAGCAGCGCAGACAACCCAAACTATGGCTACACCTTC. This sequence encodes CASSADNPNYGYTF.

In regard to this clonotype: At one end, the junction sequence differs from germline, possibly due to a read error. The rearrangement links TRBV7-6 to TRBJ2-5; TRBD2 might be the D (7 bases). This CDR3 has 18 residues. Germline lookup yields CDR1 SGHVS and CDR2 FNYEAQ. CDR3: CACSQGGFGGLPQETQYF. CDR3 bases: TGTGCCTGCAGCCAAGGGGGATTCGGGGGACTACCCCAAGAGACCCAGTACTTC.

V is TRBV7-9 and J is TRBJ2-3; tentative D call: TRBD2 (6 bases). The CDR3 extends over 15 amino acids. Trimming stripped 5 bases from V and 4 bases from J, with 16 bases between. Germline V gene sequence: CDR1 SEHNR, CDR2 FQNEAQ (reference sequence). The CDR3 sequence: CASSPRELRADTQYF. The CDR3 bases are TGTGCCAGCAGCCCTCGGGAGCTTCGCGCAGATACGCAGTATTTT.

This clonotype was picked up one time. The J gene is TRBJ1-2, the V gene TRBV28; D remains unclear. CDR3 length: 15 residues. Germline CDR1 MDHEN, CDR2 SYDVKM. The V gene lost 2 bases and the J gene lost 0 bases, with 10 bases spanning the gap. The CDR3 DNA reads TGTGCCAGCAGTTTAGTGGGATTAGCTAACTATGGCTACACCTTC. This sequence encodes CASSLVGLANYGYTF.

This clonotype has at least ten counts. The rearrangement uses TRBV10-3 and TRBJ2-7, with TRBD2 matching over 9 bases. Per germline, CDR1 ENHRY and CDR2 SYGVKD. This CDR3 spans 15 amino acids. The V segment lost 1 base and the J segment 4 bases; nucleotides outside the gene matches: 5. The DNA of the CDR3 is TGTGCCATCAGTGAGTATAGCGGGAGAGAATACGAGCAGTACTTC. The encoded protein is CAISEYSGREYEQYF.

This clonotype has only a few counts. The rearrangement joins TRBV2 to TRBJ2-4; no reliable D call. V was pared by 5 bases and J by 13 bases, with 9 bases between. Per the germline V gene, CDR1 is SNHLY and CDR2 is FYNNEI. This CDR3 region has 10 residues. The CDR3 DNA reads TGTGCCAGCAGTATAAACTCACAGTACTTC. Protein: CASSINSQYF.

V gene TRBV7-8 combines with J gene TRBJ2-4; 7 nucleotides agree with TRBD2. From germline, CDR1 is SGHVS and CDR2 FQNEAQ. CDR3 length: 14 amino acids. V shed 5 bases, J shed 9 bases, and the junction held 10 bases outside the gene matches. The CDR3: CASSQTSREGIQYF. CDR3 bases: TGTGCCAGCAGCCAAACTAGCAGGGAGGGCATTCAGTACTTC.

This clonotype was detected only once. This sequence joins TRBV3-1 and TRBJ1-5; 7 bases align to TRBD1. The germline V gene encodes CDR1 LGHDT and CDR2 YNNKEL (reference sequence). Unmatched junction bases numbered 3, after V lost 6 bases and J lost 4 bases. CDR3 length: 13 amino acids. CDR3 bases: TGTGCCAGCAGTACAGGGGCAAATCAGCCCCAGCATTTT. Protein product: CASSTGANQPQHF.

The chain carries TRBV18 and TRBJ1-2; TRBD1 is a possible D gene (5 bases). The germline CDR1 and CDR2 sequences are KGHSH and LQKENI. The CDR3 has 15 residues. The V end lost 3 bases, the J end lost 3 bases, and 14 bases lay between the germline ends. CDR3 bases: TGTGCCAGCTCACCGGGCAGACGGGGCGACTATGGCTACACCTTC. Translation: CASSPGRRGDYGYTF.

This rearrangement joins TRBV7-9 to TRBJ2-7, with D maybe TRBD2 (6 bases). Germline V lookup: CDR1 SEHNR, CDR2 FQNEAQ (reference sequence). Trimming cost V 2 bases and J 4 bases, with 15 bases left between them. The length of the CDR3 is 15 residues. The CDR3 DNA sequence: TGTGCCAGCAGCTTACTAGGCACGGAGGGGTACGAGCAGTACTTC. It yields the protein CASSLLGTEGYEQYF.

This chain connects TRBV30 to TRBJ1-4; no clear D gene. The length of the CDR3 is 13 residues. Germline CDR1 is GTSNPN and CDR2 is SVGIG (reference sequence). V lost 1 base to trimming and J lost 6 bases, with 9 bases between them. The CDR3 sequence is CAWSELMHEKLFF. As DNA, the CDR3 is TGTGCCTGGAGTGAATTGATGCATGAAAAACTGTTTTTT.

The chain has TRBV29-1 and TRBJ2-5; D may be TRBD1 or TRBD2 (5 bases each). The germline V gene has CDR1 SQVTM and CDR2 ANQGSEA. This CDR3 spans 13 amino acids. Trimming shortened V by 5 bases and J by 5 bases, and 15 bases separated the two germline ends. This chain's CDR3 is CSVSGPPRETQYF. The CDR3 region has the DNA TGCAGCGTTTCGGGACCCCCTCGGGAGACCCAGTACTTC.

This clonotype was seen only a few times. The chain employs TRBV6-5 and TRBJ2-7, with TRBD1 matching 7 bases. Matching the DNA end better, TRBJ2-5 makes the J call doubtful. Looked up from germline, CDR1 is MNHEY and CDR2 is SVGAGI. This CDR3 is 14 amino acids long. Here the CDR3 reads CASSYSRGPGTQYF. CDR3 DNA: TGTGCCAGCAGTTACTCGAGGGGGCCAGGGACCCAGTACTTC.

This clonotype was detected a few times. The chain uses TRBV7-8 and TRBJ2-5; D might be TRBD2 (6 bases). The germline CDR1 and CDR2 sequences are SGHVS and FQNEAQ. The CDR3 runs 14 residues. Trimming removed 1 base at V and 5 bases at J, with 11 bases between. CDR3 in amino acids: CASSLEQRAETQYF. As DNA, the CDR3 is TGTGCCAGCAGCTTAGAACAGCGGGCCGAGACCCAGTACTTC.

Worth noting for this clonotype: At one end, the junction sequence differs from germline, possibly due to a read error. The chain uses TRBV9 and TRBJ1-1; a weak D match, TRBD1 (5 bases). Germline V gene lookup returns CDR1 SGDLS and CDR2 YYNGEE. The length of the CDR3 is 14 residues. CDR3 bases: TGTGCCAGTAGCGTAGGGGTCGGGAACACTGAAGCTTTCTTT. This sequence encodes CASSVGVGNTEAFF. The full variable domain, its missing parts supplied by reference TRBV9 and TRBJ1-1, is DSGVTQTPKHLITATGQRVTLRCSPRSGDLSVYWYQQSLDQGLQFLIQYYNGEERAKGNILERFSAQQFPDLHSELNLSSLELGDSALYFCASSVGVGNTEAFFGQGTRLTVV.